This T cell receptor (beta chain) was obtained from a study of cytomegalovirus exposure and HLA in healthy donors. TCRdb's table, derived via immunoSEQ multiplex PCR, lists solely in-frame clones and lacks some. The table records 130,000 or so clones, approximately 90% of them present only once. The CDR3 covers 15 residues. V lost 3 bases and J 0 bases, leaving 11 bases between the germline ends. CDR1 is SGHRS, CDR2 YFSETQ, per germline. The chain links TRBV5-1 to TRBJ2-3; TRBD1 is a possible D gene (6 bases). The receptor's source is a woman under 40 in good health and CMV-seropositive. Input material: PBMCs. The CDR3 spells CASSSGQTSTDTQYF. The CDR3 DNA sequence: TGCGCCAGCAGCTCCGGACAGACTAGCACAGATACGCAGTATTTT.